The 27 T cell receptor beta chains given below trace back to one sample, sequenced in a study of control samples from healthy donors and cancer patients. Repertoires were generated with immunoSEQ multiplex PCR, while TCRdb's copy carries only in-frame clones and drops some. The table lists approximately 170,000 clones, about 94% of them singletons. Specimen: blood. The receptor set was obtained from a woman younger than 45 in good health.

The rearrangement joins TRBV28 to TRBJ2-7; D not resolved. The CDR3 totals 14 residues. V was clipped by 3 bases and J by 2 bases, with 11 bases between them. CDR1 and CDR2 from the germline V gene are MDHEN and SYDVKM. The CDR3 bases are TGTGCCAGCAGTTTCATCGGGCCTACCTACGAGCAGTACTTC. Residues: CASSFIGPTYEQYF.

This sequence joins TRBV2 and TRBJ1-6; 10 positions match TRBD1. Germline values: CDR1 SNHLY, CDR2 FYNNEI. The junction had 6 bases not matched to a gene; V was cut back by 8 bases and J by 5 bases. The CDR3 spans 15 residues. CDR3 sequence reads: CASGFGTGDNSPLHF. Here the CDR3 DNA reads TGTGCCAGCGGATTCGGGACAGGGGATAATTCACCCCTCCACTTT.

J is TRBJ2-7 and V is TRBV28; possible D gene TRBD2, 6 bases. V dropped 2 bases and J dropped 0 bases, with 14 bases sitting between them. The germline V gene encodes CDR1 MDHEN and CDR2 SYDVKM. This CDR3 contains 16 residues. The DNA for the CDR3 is TGTGCCAGCAGTTTACACCTGGGACTTACCTCCTACGAGCAGTACTTC. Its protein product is CASSLHLGLTSYEQYF.

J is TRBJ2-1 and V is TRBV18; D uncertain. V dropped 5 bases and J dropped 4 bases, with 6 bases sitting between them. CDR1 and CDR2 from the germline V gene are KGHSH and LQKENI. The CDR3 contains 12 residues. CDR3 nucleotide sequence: TGTGCCAGCTCAATACCATACAATGAGCAGTTCTTC. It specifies CASSIPYNEQFF.

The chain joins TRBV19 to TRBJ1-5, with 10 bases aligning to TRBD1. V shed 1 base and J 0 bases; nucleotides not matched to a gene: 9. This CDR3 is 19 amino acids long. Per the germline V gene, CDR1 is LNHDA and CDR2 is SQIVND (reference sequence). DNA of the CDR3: TGTGCCAGTAGTATAGGGACAGGGGGAGGGTTCGGTAGCAATCAGCCCCAGCATTTT. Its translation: CASSIGTGGGFGSNQPQHF.

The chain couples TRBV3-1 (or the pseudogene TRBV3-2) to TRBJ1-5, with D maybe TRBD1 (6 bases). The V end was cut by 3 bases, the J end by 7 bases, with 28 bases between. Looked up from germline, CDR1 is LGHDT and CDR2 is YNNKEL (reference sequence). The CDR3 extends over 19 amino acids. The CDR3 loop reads CASSHSNGGQSSEGQPQHF. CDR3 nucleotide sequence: TGTGCCAGCAGCCACTCCAATGGGGGCCAGAGCTCCGAGGGCCAGCCCCAGCATTTT.

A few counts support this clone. In DNA form, the CDR3 reads TGTGCCAGCAGCTTACGAGACTCTGGGGCCAACGTCCTGACTTTC. Its translation is CASSLRDSGANVLTF. This chain connects TRBV7-3 to TRBJ2-6; no clear D. The CDR3 has 15 amino acids. Germline V gene sequence: CDR1 SGHTA, CDR2 FQGTGA. Trimming took 2 bases from V and 0 from J, leaving 5 bases between them.

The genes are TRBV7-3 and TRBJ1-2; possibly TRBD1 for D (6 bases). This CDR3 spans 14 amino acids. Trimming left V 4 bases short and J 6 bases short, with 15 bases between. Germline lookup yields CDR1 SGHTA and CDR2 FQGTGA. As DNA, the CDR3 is TGTGCCAGCAGCTACGCTGGGGGGGCGGATGGCTACACCTTC. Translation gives CASSYAGGADGYTF.

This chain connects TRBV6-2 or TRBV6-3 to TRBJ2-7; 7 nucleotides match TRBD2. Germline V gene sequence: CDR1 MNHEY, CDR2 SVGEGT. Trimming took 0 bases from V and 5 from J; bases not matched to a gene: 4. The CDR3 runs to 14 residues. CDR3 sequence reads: CASSYSGGSNEQYF. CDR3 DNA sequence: TGTGCCAGCAGTTACTCTGGCGGGAGTAACGAGCAGTACTTC.

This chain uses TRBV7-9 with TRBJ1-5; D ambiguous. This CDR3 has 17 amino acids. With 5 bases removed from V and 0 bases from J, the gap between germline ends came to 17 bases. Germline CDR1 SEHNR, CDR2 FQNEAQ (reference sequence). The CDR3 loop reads CASSKAGLVHSNQPQHF. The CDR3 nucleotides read TGTGCCAGCAGCAAGGCGGGATTGGTACATAGCAATCAGCCCCAGCATTTT.

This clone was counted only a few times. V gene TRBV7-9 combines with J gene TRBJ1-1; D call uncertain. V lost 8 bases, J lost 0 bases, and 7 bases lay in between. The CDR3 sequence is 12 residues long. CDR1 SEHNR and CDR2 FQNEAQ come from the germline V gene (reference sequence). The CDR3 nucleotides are TGTGCCAGCGAACGGCTGAACACTGAAGCTTTCTTT. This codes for CASERLNTEAFF.

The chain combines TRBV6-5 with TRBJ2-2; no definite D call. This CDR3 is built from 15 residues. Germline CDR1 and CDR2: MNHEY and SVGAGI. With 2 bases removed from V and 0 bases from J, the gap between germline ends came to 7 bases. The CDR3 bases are TGTGCCAGCAGTTACGTGCAAGCGAACACCGGGGAGCTGTTTTTT. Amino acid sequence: CASSYVQANTGELFF.

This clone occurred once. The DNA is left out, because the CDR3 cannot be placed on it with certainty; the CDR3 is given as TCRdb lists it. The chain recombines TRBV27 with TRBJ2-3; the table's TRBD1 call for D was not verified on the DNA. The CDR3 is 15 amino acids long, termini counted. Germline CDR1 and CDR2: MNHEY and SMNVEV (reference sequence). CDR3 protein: CASSILGQRTDTQYF.

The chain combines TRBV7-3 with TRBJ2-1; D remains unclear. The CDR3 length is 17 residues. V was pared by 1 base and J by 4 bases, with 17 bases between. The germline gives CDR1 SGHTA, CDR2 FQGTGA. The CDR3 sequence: CASSLMGGTSMYNEQFF. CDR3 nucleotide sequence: TGTGCCAGCAGCTTAATGGGCGGAACCTCCATGTACAATGAGCAGTTCTTC.

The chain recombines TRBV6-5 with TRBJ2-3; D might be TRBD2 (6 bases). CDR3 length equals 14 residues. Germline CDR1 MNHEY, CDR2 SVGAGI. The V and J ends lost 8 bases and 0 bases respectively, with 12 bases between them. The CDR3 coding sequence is TGTGCCAGCGAGACCGGGACTAGCACAGATACGCAGTATTTT. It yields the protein CASETGTSTDTQYF.

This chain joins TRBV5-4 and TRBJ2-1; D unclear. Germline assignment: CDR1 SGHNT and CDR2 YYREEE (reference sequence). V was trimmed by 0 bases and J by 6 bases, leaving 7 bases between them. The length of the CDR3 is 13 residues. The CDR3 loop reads CASSLGGPNEQFF. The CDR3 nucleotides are TGTGCCAGCAGCTTGGGAGGCCCCAATGAGCAGTTCTTC.

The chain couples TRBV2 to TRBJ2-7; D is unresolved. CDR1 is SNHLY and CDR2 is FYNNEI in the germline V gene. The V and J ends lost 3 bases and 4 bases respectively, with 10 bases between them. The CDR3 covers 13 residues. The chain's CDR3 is CASSDRTTYEQYF. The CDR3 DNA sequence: TGTGCCAGCAGTGACCGGACCACTTACGAGCAGTACTTC.

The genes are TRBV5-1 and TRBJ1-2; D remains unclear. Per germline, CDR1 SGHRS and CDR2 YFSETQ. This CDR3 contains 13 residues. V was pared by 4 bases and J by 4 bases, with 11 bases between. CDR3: CASSPDPTYGYTF. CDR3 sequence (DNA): TGCGCCAGCAGCCCGGACCCTACCTATGGCTACACCTTC.

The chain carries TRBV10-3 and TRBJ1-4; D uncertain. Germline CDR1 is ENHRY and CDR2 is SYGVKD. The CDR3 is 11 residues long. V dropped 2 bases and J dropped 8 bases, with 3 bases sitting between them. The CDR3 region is CAISEGEKLFF. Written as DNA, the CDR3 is TGTGCCATCAGTGAGGGGGAAAAACTGTTTTTT.

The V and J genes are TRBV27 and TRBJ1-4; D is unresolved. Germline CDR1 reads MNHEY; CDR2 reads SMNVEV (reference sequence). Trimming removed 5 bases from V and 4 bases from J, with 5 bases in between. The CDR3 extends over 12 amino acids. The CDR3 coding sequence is TGTGCCAGCAGTGAACGTAATGAAAAACTGTTTTTT. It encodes CASSERNEKLFF.

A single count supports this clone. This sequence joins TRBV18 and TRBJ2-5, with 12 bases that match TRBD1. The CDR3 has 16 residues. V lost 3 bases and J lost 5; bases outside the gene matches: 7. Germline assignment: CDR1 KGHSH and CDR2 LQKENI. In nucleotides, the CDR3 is TGTGCCAGCTCACCCGGGACAGGGGGCAGGATGGAGACCCAGTACTTC. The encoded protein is CASSPGTGGRMETQYF.

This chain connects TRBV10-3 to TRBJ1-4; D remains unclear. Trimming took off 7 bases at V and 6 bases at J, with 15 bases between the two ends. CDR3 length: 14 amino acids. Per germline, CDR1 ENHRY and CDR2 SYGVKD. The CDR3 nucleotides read TGTGCCATCAAAGGCACCTCCCTAGATGAAAAACTGTTTTTT. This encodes CAIKGTSLDEKLFF.

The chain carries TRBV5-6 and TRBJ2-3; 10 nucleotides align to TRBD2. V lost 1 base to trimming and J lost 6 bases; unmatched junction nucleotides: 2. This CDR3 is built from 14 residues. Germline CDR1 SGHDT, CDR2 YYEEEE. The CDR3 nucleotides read TGTGCCAGCAGCTTGCTAGCGGGAGCTGATACGCAGTATTTT. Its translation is CASSLLAGADTQYF. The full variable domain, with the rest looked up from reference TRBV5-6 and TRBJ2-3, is DAGVTQSPTHLIKTRGQQVTLRCSPKSGHDTVSWYQQALGQGPQFIFQYYEEEERQRGNFPDRFSGHQFPNYSSELNVNALLLGDSALYLCASSLLAGADTQYFGPGTRLTVL.

CDR3: CASSLGLRVSYEQYF. The CDR3 DNA follows: TGTGCCAGCAGTTTAGGGCTCCGGGTCTCCTACGAGCAGTACTTC. This chain connects TRBV28 to TRBJ2-7; D uncertain. This CDR3 is 15 amino acids long. CDR1 and CDR2 from the germline V gene are MDHEN and SYDVKM. V lost 2 bases to trimming and J lost 0 bases, with 11 bases between them.

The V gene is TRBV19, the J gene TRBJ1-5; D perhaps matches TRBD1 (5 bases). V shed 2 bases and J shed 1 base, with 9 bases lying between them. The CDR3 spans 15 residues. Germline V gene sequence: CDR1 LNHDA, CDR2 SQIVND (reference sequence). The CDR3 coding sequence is TGTGCCAGTAGTATAACGGGGCCGAGCAATCAGCCCCAGCATTTT. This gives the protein CASSITGPSNQPQHF.

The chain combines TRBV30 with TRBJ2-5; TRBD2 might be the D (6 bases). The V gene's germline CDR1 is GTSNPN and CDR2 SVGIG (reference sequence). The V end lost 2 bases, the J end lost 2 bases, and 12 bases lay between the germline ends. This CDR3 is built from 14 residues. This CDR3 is CAWSPLREQETQYF. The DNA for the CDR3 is TGTGCCTGGAGTCCCCTTCGGGAGCAAGAGACCCAGTACTTC.

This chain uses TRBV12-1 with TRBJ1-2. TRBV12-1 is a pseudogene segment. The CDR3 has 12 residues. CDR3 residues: CASSLRKKGYTF. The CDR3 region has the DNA TGTGCCAGCAGCTTGAGGAAAAAGGGCTACACCTTC.